The 32 T cell receptor beta chains listed next were all sequenced from one sample in a study of PD-1 blockade in classical Hodgkin lymphoma. Assay used: immunoSEQ multiplex PCR; TCRdb lists only in-frame clones, some missing. The table lists about 110,000 clones, about 89% of them singletons. Every patient experienced relapse after autologous stem cell transplantation, and brentuximab vedotin exposure varied. The specimen comprised peripheral blood mononuclear cells (PBMCs), sampled before the second cycle of nivolumab. The receptor source for this set is a human donor with classical Hodgkin lymphoma.

The J gene is TRBJ2-1, the V gene TRBV19; the D gene is possibly TRBD2 (5 bases). Germline V lookup: CDR1 LNHDA, CDR2 SQIVND (reference sequence). The CDR3 runs 16 residues. The V and J ends lost 1 base and 5 bases respectively, with 15 bases between them. The CDR3 coding sequence is TGTGCCAGTAGTATAGGGGCACGGGGAACCGACAATGAGCAGTTCTTC. This gives the protein CASSIGARGTDNEQFF.

V and J are TRBV7-9 and TRBJ1-1, with 7 bases fitting TRBD1. With V trimmed by 7 bases and J by 6 bases, 8 bases remained unmatched. CDR1 is SEHNR and CDR2 is FQNEAQ in the germline V gene (reference sequence). The CDR3 loop spans 13 amino acids. The CDR3 DNA reads TGTGCCAGCACCCAGACAGGGAGGTCTGAAGCTTTCTTT. Translating gives CASTQTGRSEAFF.

This clone came up a few times. The chain carries TRBV19 and TRBJ1-1; D gene uncertain. CDR3 length: 12 residues. The germline CDR1 and CDR2 sequences are LNHDA and SQIVND (reference sequence). With 6 bases removed from V and 3 bases from J, the gap between germline ends came to 8 bases. The CDR3 coding sequence is TGTGCCAGTAGCCAGCCGGACACTGAAGCTTTCTTT. Residues: CASSQPDTEAFF. Complete variable domain (other parts from reference TRBV19 and TRBJ1-1): DGGITQSPKYLFRKEGQNVTLSCEQNLNHDAMYWYRQDPGQGLRLIYYSQIVNDFQKGDIAEGYSVSREKKESFPLTVTSAQKNPTAFYLCASSQPDTEAFFGQGTRLTVV.

The chain carries TRBV5-4 and TRBJ2-7; possibly TRBD1 for D (5 bases). The CDR3 loop spans 13 amino acids. Deletions cut 1 base from V and 4 bases from J, with 9 bases between. Germline V lookup: CDR1 SGHNT, CDR2 YYREEE (reference sequence). In DNA form, the CDR3 reads TGTGCCAGCAGCTTGCAGGGTGGGTACGAGCAGTACTTC. Translation: CASSLQGGYEQYF.

This chain's CDR3 is CAWSVAFPYEQYF. The CDR3 region has the DNA TGTGCCTGGAGCGTAGCGTTTCCCTACGAGCAGTACTTC. V gene TRBV30 combines with J gene TRBJ2-7; a weak D match, TRBD2 (5 bases). The CDR3 contains 13 residues. The V gene lost 3 bases and the J gene lost 2 bases, with 11 bases spanning the gap. CDR1 is GTSNPN, CDR2 SVGIG, per germline (reference sequence). The whole variable domain, filled in from reference TRBV30 and TRBJ2-7, reads SQTIHQWPATLVQPVGSPLSLECTVEGTSNPNLYWYRQAAGRGLQLLFYSVGIGQISSEVPQNLSASRPQDRQFILSSKKLLLSDSGFYLCAWSVAFPYEQYFGPGTRLTVT.

The count of this clone is one. The chain carries TRBV5-5 and TRBJ1-2; D is possibly TRBD1 (5 bases). This CDR3 spans 14 amino acids. Germline V gives CDR1 SGHKS, CDR2 YYEKEE (reference sequence). Trimming removed 4 bases at V and 4 bases at J, with 14 bases between. In nucleotides, the CDR3 is TGTGCCAGCAGCCGTCCCGGGACCCGCTATGGCTACACCTTC. It is translated as CASSRPGTRYGYTF.

This sequence joins TRBV7-9 and TRBJ2-1, with TRBD2 matching over 8 bases. In germline, CDR1 is SEHNR, CDR2 FQNEAQ (reference sequence). This CDR3 is 18 amino acids long. Germline trimming cut 0 bases from V and 2 bases from J; bases unmatched to any gene: 9. CDR3: CASSLASASGSPYNEQFF. The CDR3 nucleotides read TGTGCCAGCAGCTTAGCGTCAGCTAGCGGGTCACCCTACAATGAGCAGTTCTTC.

This sequence joins TRBV30 and TRBJ2-2; unclear D gene. The CDR3 is made up of 16 amino acids. The V gene's germline CDR1 is GTSNPN and CDR2 SVGIG (reference sequence). With 1 base removed from V and 7 bases from J, the gap between germline ends came to 19 bases. CDR3 DNA: TGTGCCTGGAGTGGCGCCTGGGCCGAACCCGGCGGGGAGCTGTTTTTT. The encoded protein is CAWSGAWAEPGGELFF.

The chain couples TRBV19 to TRBJ1-4; 7 nucleotides agree with TRBD1. J lost 9 bases, V lost 9 bases, and 13 bases had no gene match. The CDR3 extends over 14 amino acids. Germline V gene sequence: CDR1 LNHDA, CDR2 SQIVND (reference sequence). The CDR3 DNA reads TGTGCCAGCTCTCAGGGGGTCCGCACCCAAAAACTGTTTTTT. Protein product: CASSQGVRTQKLFF.

A few counts support this clone. The rearrangement links TRBV4-1 to TRBJ1-5, with D possibly being TRBD1 (5 bases). V lost 1 base and J 0 bases, leaving 10 bases between the germline ends. Germline assignment: CDR1 MGHRA and CDR2 YSYEKL. There are 16 residues in the CDR3. This chain's CDR3 is CASSQVGANSNQPQHF. The CDR3 DNA reads TGCGCCAGCAGCCAAGTTGGGGCCAATAGCAATCAGCCCCAGCATTTT.

V and J are TRBV28 and TRBJ1-1, with 7 bases matching TRBD1. V gave up 7 bases and J gave up 3 bases; unmatched junction bases: 14. The germline gives CDR1 MDHEN, CDR2 SYDVKM. The CDR3 has 16 residues. The chain's CDR3 is CASTLGRGRLDTEAFF. As DNA, the CDR3 is TGTGCCAGCACTCTGGGAAGGGGGCGCTTGGACACTGAAGCTTTCTTT.

The rearrangement uses TRBV28 and TRBJ2-5; no clear D gene. Per germline, CDR1 MDHEN and CDR2 SYDVKM. Trimming left V 4 bases short and J 4 bases short, with 10 bases between. This CDR3 contains 13 residues. CDR3 residues: CASSWGLGETQYF. For the CDR3, the DNA is TGTGCCAGCAGTTGGGGTTTGGGAGAGACCCAGTACTTC.

The chain combines TRBV5-4 with TRBJ1-1, with TRBD1 identical over 8 bases. This CDR3 contains 15 residues. The trim removed 3 bases at V and 4 bases at J, leaving 8 bases unmatched. CDR1 and CDR2 (germline): SGHNT, YYREEE (reference sequence). The chain's CDR3 is CASSSGQGRGTEAFF. The CDR3 bases are TGTGCCAGCAGCTCCGGACAGGGACGGGGCACTGAAGCTTTCTTT.

J is TRBJ1-1 and V is TRBV5-6, with 10 bases lining up with TRBD1. CDR3 size: 13 residues. Germline V lookup: CDR1 SGHDT, CDR2 YYEEEE. V lost 7 bases, J lost 4 bases, and 4 bases stayed unmatched. The CDR3 DNA reads TGTGCCAGCGTCCGGGACAGGGGCACTGAAGCTTTCTTT. Encoded protein: CASVRDRGTEAFF.

This chain joins TRBV5-4 and TRBJ2-7, with TRBD1 identical over 8 bases. Looked up from germline, CDR1 is SGHNT and CDR2 is YYREEE (reference sequence). CDR3 size: 15 residues. Trimming took 3 bases from V and 5 from J; bases not matched to a gene: 10. In DNA form, the CDR3 reads TGTGCCAGCAGCTCCCGGGGACAGGCGTTTGACGAGCAGTACTTC. As protein: CASSSRGQAFDEQYF.

In regard to this clone: This CDR3 is also generated by other DNA sequences in the sample. The chain couples TRBV5-1 to TRBJ2-7, with a possible D match to TRBD1 (6 bases). Trimming removed 4 bases at V and 0 bases at J, with 11 bases between. Germline V gene sequence: CDR1 SGHRS, CDR2 YFSETQ. The CDR3 has 14 amino acids. The DNA for the CDR3 is TGCGCCAGCAGCCTAGGACAGAGCTCCTACGAGCAGTACTTC. Translation gives CASSLGQSSYEQYF. Drawing the rest from reference TRBV5-1 and TRBJ2-7, the complete variable domain is KAGVTQTPRYLIKTRGQQVTLSCSPISGHRSVSWYQQTPGQGLQFLFEYFSETQRNKGNFPGRFSGRQFSNSRSEMNVSTLELGDSALYLCASSLGQSSYEQYFGPGTRLTVT.

This clone was seen once. The gene calls are TRBV7-6 and TRBJ2-1; D is perhaps TRBD2 (6 bases). V dropped 4 bases and J dropped 10 bases, with 11 bases sitting between them. The CDR3 loop spans 12 amino acids. Per germline, CDR1 SGHVS and CDR2 FNYEAQ. Here the CDR3 DNA reads TGTGCCAGCAGCTCGGGACTTCAAGAGCAGTTCTTC. Residues: CASSSGLQEQFF. The full variable domain, with the rest looked up from reference TRBV7-6 and TRBJ2-1, is GAGVSQSPRYKVTKRGQDVALRCDPISGHVSLYWYRQALGQGPEFLTYFNYEAQQDKSGLPNDRFSAERPEGSISTLTIQRTEQRDSAMYRCASSSGLQEQFFGPGTRLTVL.

This chain uses TRBV6-5 with TRBJ2-1; TRBD1 matches 7 bases. V shed 7 bases, J shed 8 bases, and the junction held 11 bases outside the gene matches. This CDR3 is 14 amino acids long. Germline CDR1 MNHEY, CDR2 SVGAGI. CDR3 nucleotide sequence: TGTGCCAGCACAATTCATTACCAGGGGGATGAGCAGTTCTTC. Translation: CASTIHYQGDEQFF.

A remark on this clone: Other DNA sequences in the same sample also yield this CDR3. The V and J genes are TRBV15 and TRBJ2-7; D not resolved. The CDR3 covers 14 residues. Germline loops: CDR1 LNHNV, CDR2 YYDKDF (reference sequence). V was cut by 0 bases and J by 0 bases, with 6 bases left in between. CDR3 DNA: TGTGCCACCAGCAGAGACAAGGGCTCCTACGAGCAGTACTTC. Amino acids: CATSRDKGSYEQYF.

This chain connects TRBV30 to TRBJ2-1; D uncertain. Trimming took off 1 base at V and 2 bases at J, with 24 bases between the two ends. Germline-derived CDR1 and CDR2 are GTSNPN and SVGIG (reference sequence). The CDR3 has 19 residues. Here the CDR3 DNA reads TGTGCCTGGAGTGCCCTAAGGGCCAGCGTTGTACAAACCTACAATGAGCAGTTCTTC. It encodes CAWSALRASVVQTYNEQFF.

V usage is TRBV5-1 and J usage is TRBJ2-3; D is undetermined. Germline CDR1 is SGHRS and CDR2 is YFSETQ. The V end lost 3 bases, the J end lost 4 bases, and 12 bases lay between the germline ends. This CDR3 spans 14 amino acids. This CDR3 reads CASSSIPSADTQYF. CDR3 nucleotide sequence: TGCGCCAGCAGCTCCATACCAAGTGCAGATACGCAGTATTTT.

The genes are TRBV28 and TRBJ2-1; 7 bases line up with TRBD2. V was pared by 0 bases and J by 4 bases, with 3 bases of the junction left unmatched. This CDR3 is built from 15 residues. Germline V CDR1 and CDR2: MDHEN, SYDVKM. The DNA of the CDR3 is TGTGCCAGCAGTTTATGGGCGGGAGAGTACAATGAGCAGTTCTTC. The encoded protein is CASSLWAGEYNEQFF.

This clone was seen only once. This chain connects TRBV2 to TRBJ2-7; the match to TRBD2 covers 10 bases. The V and J ends lost 3 bases and 6 bases, in that order; junction bases with no gene match: 8. Per germline, CDR1 SNHLY and CDR2 FYNNEI. The CDR3 is 15 residues long. Here the CDR3 reads CASSDIGLADLEQYF. In DNA, the CDR3 is TGTGCCAGCAGTGACATAGGACTAGCGGACCTCGAGCAGTACTTC.

The rearrangement uses TRBV7-2 and TRBJ1-6, with a tentative D call TRBD1 (5 bases). The CDR3 contains 13 residues. Trimming took 6 bases from V and 11 from J, leaving 14 bases between them. CDR1 SGHTA and CDR2 FQGNSA come from the germline V gene. Here the CDR3 reads CASSSPDMAPLHF. The CDR3 nucleotides read TGTGCCAGCAGTTCTCCGGACATGGCACCCCTCCACTTT.

The chain employs TRBV29-1 and TRBJ2-1, with D unresolved. The CDR3 sequence is 14 residues long. Trimming took 5 bases from V and 6 from J, leaving 17 bases between them. Germline V lookup: CDR1 SQVTM, CDR2 ANQGSEA. The CDR3 here is CSVLPRIASNEQFF. The CDR3 nucleotides are TGCAGCGTTCTCCCTAGGATTGCAAGCAATGAGCAGTTCTTC.

This clone has only one observation. The chain combines TRBV2 with TRBJ1-2; D ambiguous. V was cut by 4 bases and J by 8 bases, with 17 bases left in between. This CDR3 region has 14 residues. Germline lookup yields CDR1 SNHLY and CDR2 FYNNEI. DNA for the CDR3: TGTGCCAGCAGTGTAAGGCTTGAGTTAGGAGGCTACACCTTC. Its protein is CASSVRLELGGYTF.

The chain recombines TRBV7-2 with TRBJ2-3; D gene ambiguous. The CDR3 runs 14 residues. CDR1 SGHTA and CDR2 FQGNSA come from the germline V gene. The V end was cut by 2 bases, the J end by 4 bases, with 10 bases between. The CDR3 loop is CASSLLGPSDTQYF. The CDR3 region has the DNA TGTGCCAGCAGCTTATTGGGCCCCTCAGATACGCAGTATTTT. The full variable domain, completed using reference TRBV7-2 and TRBJ2-3, is GAGVSQSPSNKVTEKGKDVELRCDPISGHTALYWYRQSLGQGLEFLIYFQGNSAPDKSGLPSDRFSAERTGGSVSTLTIQRTQQEDSAVYLCASSLLGPSDTQYFGPGTRLTVL.

The chain employs TRBV19 and TRBJ2-1; a weak D match, TRBD2 (5 bases). V was clipped by 5 bases and J by 4 bases, with 12 bases between them. Germline V CDR1 and CDR2: LNHDA, SQIVND (reference sequence). The CDR3 contains 14 residues. In nucleotides, the CDR3 is TGTGCCAGTAGTCCCTGGACTGGATACAATGAGCAGTTCTTC. Translated: CASSPWTGYNEQFF.

The V and J genes are TRBV18 and TRBJ2-7; maybe TRBD1 (6 bases). Trimming shortened V by 2 bases and J by 2 bases, and 10 bases separated the two germline ends. CDR1 is KGHSH, CDR2 LQKENI, per germline. The CDR3 is 14 residues long. CDR3 DNA: TGTGCCAGCTCACCAGGACAGAAAGCCTACGAGCAGTACTTC. Encoded protein: CASSPGQKAYEQYF.

The chain combines TRBV30 with TRBJ1-5; D not certain. The CDR3 runs 12 residues. CDR1 and CDR2 (germline): GTSNPN, SVGIG (reference sequence). Trimming left V 1 base short and J 4 bases short, with 5 bases between. In nucleotides, the CDR3 is TGTGCCTGGAGTGAGAGTAATCAGCCCCAGCATTTT. It codes for CAWSESNQPQHF.

V usage is TRBV13 and J usage is TRBJ2-1; D is unresolved. V lost 0 bases, J lost 10 bases, and 7 bases lay in between. Per the germline V gene, CDR1 is PRHDT and CDR2 is FYEKMQ (reference sequence). CDR3 length: 12 residues. The CDR3 loop is CASSLGLREQFF. The CDR3 DNA reads as TGTGCCAGCAGCTTAGGCCTCCGGGAGCAGTTCTTC.

The table lists this clone with a count of one. The chain has TRBV11-3 and TRBJ1-5; 9 bases match TRBD1. The CDR3 sequence is 17 residues long. V lost 4 bases to trimming and J lost 6 bases; unmatched junction nucleotides: 13. The germline gives CDR1 SGHNT, CDR2 YENEEA. The CDR3: CASSSCIRDRETQPQHF. DNA of the CDR3: TGTGCCAGCAGCTCATGCATCCGGGACAGGGAAACTCAGCCCCAGCATTTT.